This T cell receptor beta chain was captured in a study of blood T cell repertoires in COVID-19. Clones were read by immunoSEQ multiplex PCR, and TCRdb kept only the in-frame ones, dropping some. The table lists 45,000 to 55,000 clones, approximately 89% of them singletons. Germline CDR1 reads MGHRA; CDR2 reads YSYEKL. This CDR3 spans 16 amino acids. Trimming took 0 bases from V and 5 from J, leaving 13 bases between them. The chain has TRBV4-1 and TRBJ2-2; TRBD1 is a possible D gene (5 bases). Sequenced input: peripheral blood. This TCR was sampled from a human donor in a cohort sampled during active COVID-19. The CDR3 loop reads CASSQEVGLGTGELFF. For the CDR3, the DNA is TGCGCCAGCAGCCAAGAAGTGGGGCTGGGTACCGGGGAGCTGTTTTTT.